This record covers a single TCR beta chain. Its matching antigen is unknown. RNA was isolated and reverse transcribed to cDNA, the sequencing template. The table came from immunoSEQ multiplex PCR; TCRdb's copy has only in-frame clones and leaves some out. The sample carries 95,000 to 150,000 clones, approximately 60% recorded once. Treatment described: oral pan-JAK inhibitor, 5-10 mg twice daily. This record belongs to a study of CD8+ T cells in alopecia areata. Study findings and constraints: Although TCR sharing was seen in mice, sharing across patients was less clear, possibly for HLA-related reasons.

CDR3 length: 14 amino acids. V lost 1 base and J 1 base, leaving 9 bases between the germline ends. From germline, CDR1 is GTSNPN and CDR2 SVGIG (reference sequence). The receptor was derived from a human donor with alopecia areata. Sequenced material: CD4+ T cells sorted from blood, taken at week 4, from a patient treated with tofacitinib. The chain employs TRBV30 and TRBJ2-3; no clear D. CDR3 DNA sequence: TGTGCCTGGAGTGGACCCCGGGGCACAGATACGCAGTATTTT. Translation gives CAWSGPRGTDTQYF.